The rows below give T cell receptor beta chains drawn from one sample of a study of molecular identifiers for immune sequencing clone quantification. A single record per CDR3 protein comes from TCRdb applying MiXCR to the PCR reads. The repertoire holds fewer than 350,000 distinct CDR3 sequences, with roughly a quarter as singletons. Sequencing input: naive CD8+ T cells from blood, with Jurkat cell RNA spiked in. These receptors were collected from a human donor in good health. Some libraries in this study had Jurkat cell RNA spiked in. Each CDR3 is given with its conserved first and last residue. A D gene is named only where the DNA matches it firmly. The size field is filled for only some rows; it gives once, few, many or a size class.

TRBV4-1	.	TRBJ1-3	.	CASSQVYGISSGNTIYF	TGCGCCAGCAGCCAAGTCTATGGGATCAGCTCTGGAAACACCATATATTTT
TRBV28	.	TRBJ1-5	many	CASRIGANFNQPQHF	TGTGCCAGCAGAATAGGGGCCAACTTTAATCAGCCCCAGCATTTT
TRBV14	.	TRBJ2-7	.	CASNQENPYEQYF	TGTGCCAGCAACCAAGAGAATCCCTACGAGCAGTACTTC
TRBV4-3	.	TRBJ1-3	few	CASSQGSGLGGNTIYF	TGCGCCAGCAGCCAAGGGTCGGGACTGGGAGGAAACACCATATATTTT
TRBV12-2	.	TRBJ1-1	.	CASRFPDQAFF	TGTGCAAGTCGCTTCCCCGATCAAGCTTTCTTT
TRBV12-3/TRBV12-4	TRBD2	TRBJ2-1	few	CASSLLLYPAGDEQFF	TGTGCCAGCAGTTTACTGCTATACCCAGCGGGGGATGAGCAGTTCTTC
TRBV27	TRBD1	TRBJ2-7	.	CASSMSGTVTYEQYF	TGTGCCAGCAGTATGTCCGGGACAGTTACCTACGAGCAGTACTTC
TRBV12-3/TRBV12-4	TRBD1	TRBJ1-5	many	CASGTGGVPQPQHF	TGTGCCAGCGGGACAGGCGGAGTTCCTCAGCCCCAGCATTTT
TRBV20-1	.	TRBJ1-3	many	CSARDLAGTAGDTIYF	TGCAGTGCTAGAGATCTAGCCGGGACGGCGGGAGACACCATATATTTT
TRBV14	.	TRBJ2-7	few	CASSDGIDYEQYF	TGTGCCAGCAGCGACGGAATAGACTACGAGCAGTACTTC
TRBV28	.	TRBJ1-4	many	CATKGGRINEKLFF	TGTGCCACCAAGGGAGGCAGGATTAATGAAAAACTGTTTTTT
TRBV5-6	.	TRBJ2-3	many	CASSEQDLSTDTQYF	TGTGCCAGCAGCGAACAGGACTTGAGCACAGATACGCAGTATTTT
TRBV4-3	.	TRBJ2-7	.	CASSQEKSGASYEQYF	TGCGCCAGCAGCCAAGAGAAATCCGGGGCATCCTACGAGCAGTACTTC
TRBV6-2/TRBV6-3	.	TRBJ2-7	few	CASSYSKGRGPYEQYF	TGTGCCAGCAGTTACTCGAAGGGCAGGGGACCCTACGAGCAGTACTTC
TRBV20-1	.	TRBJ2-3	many	CSAPRTKISTDTQYF	TGCAGTGCGCCGCGGACTAAGATTAGCACAGATACGCAGTATTTT
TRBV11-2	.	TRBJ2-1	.	CASSLDWGSTYNEQFF	TGTGCCAGCAGCTTAGATTGGGGAAGCACCTACAATGAGCAGTTCTTC
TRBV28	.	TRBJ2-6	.	CASSLPHSSSGANVLTF	TGTGCCAGCAGTTTACCCCACAGCTCCTCTGGGGCCAACGTCCTGACTTTC